These T cell receptor beta chains were read from a single sample in a study of T-cell memory formation after mild COVID-19. TCRdb recomputed calls from the 5' RACE reads with MiXCR, one row per CDR3 protein. The sample records some 260,000 distinct CDR3 sequences, roughly 17% being singletons. Sequenced sample: PBMCs or a T cell subset sorted from them (not recorded which). The receptor source for this set is a man between 18 and 29 years old who had mild COVID-19 (a few samples of this study predate the infection). Cell type and time point are not known. Both conserved end residues are part of each CDR3. Fields, in order: J gene, D gene, V gene, clone size, CDR3 DNA, CDR3 protein. A D gene is named only where the DNA matches it firmly. Clone size is not always given. Where it is, it says once, few, many or a class for expanded clones.

>TRBJ1-2|.|TRBV5-1|.
TGCGCCAGCAGCTTCGATGGAGGGATGGGCTACACCTTC
CASSFDGGMGYTF
>TRBJ2-1|TRBD1|TRBV6-5|many
TGTGCCAGCATCAAGACAGGGCTGGGCCACAATGAGCAGTTCTTC
CASIKTGLGHNEQFF
>TRBJ1-6|TRBD1|TRBV15|.
TGTGCCACCAGCAGAGATCCGACAGGGGTTAATTCACCCCTCCACTTT
CATSRDPTGVNSPLHF
>TRBJ2-7|.|TRBV7-4|.
TGTGCCAGCAGCGTCCTGAGCCAGTACTTC
CASSVLSQYF
>TRBJ1-5|.|TRBV7-3|.
TGTGCCAGCGGGGCGGGTCCGAATCAGCCCCAGCATTTT
CASGAGPNQPQHF
>TRBJ2-7|.|TRBV5-1|many
TGCGCCAGCGCCGGTGGCAGGGTGAGCTCCTACGAGCAGTACTTC
CASAGGRVSSYEQYF
>TRBJ2-7|.|TRBV18|.
TGTGCCAGCTCACCGGGGCCAATATTCGAGCAGTACTTC
CASSPGPIFEQYF
>TRBJ1-6|.|TRBV6-2/TRBV6-3|few
TGTGCCAGCAGCACACTAGAGAATTCACCCCTCCACTTT
CASSTLENSPLHF
>TRBJ1-2|.|TRBV9|.
TGTGCCAGCAGCGTTTCCGCACAGGGCACCATCTATGGCTACACCTTC
CASSVSAQGTIYGYTF
>TRBJ1-1|.|TRBV12-3/TRBV12-4|few
TGTGCCAGCAGCCCATACGGGAGTTGGGCTTTCTTT
CASSPYGSWAFF
>TRBJ1-1|.|TRBV4-2|.
TGTGCCAGCAGCCGCCCTAACACTGAAGCTTTCTTT
CASSRPNTEAFF
>TRBJ1-5|.|TRBV5-6|.
TGTGCCAGCAGCTTGGGCCGGGGATCTGTGCAGCCCCAGCATTTT
CASSLGRGSVQPQHF
>TRBJ1-3|.|TRBV24-1|few
TGTGCCACCAGTGGAGTCGGAAACACCATATATTTT
CATSGVGNTIYF
>TRBJ2-1|.|TRBV5-1|few
TGCGCCAGCAGCTTGGGGGCAGTAGCCTCGAACAATGAGCAGTTCTTC
CASSLGAVASNNEQFF
>TRBJ2-3|TRBD1|TRBV7-2|many
TGTGCCAGCAGCCCGCTAGGACAGGGGACAGATACGCAGTATTTT
CASSPLGQGTDTQYF
>TRBJ1-2|.|TRBV7-9|.
TGTGCCAGCAGCCCGTCTTTCAGCTACACCTTC
CASSPSFSYTF
>TRBJ1-5|TRBD1|TRBV6-6|few
TGTGCCAGCAGTAGACAGGGGGATCAGCCCCAGCATTTT
CASSRQGDQPQHF
>TRBJ2-1|.|TRBV6-5|few
TGTGCCAGCAGCCTTAGTGGCGGCCAACACAATGAGCAGTTCTTC
CASSLSGGQHNEQFF
>TRBJ2-2|.|TRBV7-9|many
TGTGCCAGCAGCTTTAGTATGATCAACACCGGGGAGCTGTTTTTT
CASSFSMINTGELFF
>TRBJ1-1|.|TRBV7-9|many
TGTGCCAGCAGGGGGGGTCGGGACACTGAAGCTTTCTTT
CASRGGRDTEAFF
>TRBJ2-1|.|TRBV7-6|few
TGTGCCAGCAGCTCCTTCAGGGGATCGAGGTACAATGAGCAGTTCTTC
CASSSFRGSRYNEQFF
>TRBJ1-6|.|TRBV10-3|few
TGTGCCATCAGCGCCCTAGGGGGGGATGGGTCACCCCTCCACTTT
CAISALGGDGSPLHF
>TRBJ2-2|TRBD2|TRBV5-1|few
TGCGCCAGCAGGCGCGAACCGGGGGGAAGTGGAACCGGGGAGCTGTTTTTT
CASRREPGGSGTGELFF
>TRBJ2-1|.|TRBV6-2/TRBV6-3|.
TGTGCCAGCAGCCGGAGGGACCCAAGCCCATCCGAGCAGTTCTTC
CASSRRDPSPSEQFF
>TRBJ1-6|.|TRBV30|.
TGTGCAGGAAGCGAGAAAGGACGCTATAATTCACCCCTCCACTTT
CAGSEKGRYNSPLHF
>TRBJ2-7|.|TRBV6-5|.
TGTGCCAGCATGAGGGGCTACGAGCAGTACTTC
CASMRGYEQYF
>TRBJ2-5|.|TRBV20-1|.
TGCAGTGCTGCCCCGCCCATGGGGGGGGGCGAGACCCAGTACTTC
CSAAPPMGGGETQYF